The clone carrying this T cell receptor (beta chain) was seen more than once but under ten times. Its antigen remains unknown. The data derive from a study of T-cell reconstitution after alpha-beta-depleted transplantation in children. Study results and limitations: By one year post-transplant, T-cell counts and diversity largely arose from T cells that were newly produced. After transplant, high TCRbeta diversity at day 60 in some patients arose from surviving recipient T cells and thymic progenitors. Roughly two months post-transplant, alpha-beta T cells reportedly originated from several hundred graft clones that had expanded.

V dropped 0 bases and J dropped 3 bases, with 13 bases sitting between them. This CDR3 has 16 amino acids. Germline assignment: CDR1 SGHRS and CDR2 YFSETQ. Unique molecular identifiers were used to barcode this TCRbeta library. Each CDR3 protein gets one entry after TCRdb re-called the PCR reads with MiXCR. Found here are hundreds of thousands of distinct CDR3 sequences, around 12% of them singletons; the top ten hold about 0.77%. The clonotype was recovered from a girl between 2 and 10 years old with congenital amegakaryocytic thrombocytopenia, due to receive a stem cell transplant. Sequenced here: PBMCs, sampled before TCRalphabeta/CD19-depleted stem cell transplant. V usage is TRBV5-1 and J usage is TRBJ2-1; a weak D match, TRBD2 (6 bases). DNA of the CDR3: TGCGCCAGCAGCTTGGTCGGCGGGAACATCTACAATGAGCAGTTCTTC. Its protein is CASSLVGGNIYNEQFF.